A selection of T cell receptor beta chains follows, all from one sample in a study of OX40 agonist ivuxolimab in advanced cancers. Clones were read by immunoSEQ multiplex PCR, and TCRdb kept only the in-frame ones, dropping some. The table includes fewer than 25,000 clones, 80% to 90% detected once. Sample: CD4+ or CD8+ T cells sorted from blood, taken in a trial of the OX40 agonist ivuxolimab. The receptor source for this set is an adult with an advanced solid tumor such as melanoma, head and neck, liver or kidney cancer. Both conserved end residues are part of each CDR3. The D gene is left open where the match is weak.

D | length | J | V | CDR3 | DNA
TRBD1 | 16 | TRBJ1-5 | TRBV19 | CASNFRDRGYNQPQHF | TGTGCCAGTAATTTCCGGGACAGGGGATATAATCAGCCCCAGCATTTT
. | 13 | TRBJ2-1 | TRBV19 | CASSIGTNNEQFF | TGTGCCAGTAGTATAGGGACCAACAATGAGCAGTTCTTC
. | 14 | TRBJ2-2 | TRBV5-1 | CASRPSEYTGELFF | TGCGCCAGCAGACCTAGCGAGTACACCGGGGAGCTGTTTTTT
. | 16 | TRBJ2-1 | TRBV10-3 | CAISELRAGTYNEQFF | TGTGCCATCAGTGAATTAAGGGCAGGAACCTACAATGAGCAGTTCTTC
. | 14 | TRBJ2-7 | TRBV11-2 | CASAESGGILEQYF | TGTGCCAGCGCCGAGTCGGGCGGGATCCTCGAGCAGTACTTC
TRBD1 | 16 | TRBJ2-7 | TRBV19 | CASSTTGTALSHEQYF | TGTGCCAGTAGTACGACCGGGACAGCCTTAAGCCACGAGCAGTACTTC
. | 16 | TRBJ2-7 | TRBV4-3 | CASSQDWTPGAYEQYF | TGCGCCAGCAGCCAAGATTGGACCCCCGGGGCCTACGAGCAGTACTTC
TRBD1 | 13 | TRBJ2-1 | TRBV5-1 | CASGEETGNEQFF | TGCGCCAGCGGAGAAGAGACAGGGAATGAGCAGTTCTTC
. | 15 | TRBJ2-7 | TRBV6-6 | CASSYGSYPYYEQYF | TGTGCCAGCAGTTACGGGTCCTACCCCTACTACGAGCAGTACTTC
TRBD1 | 13 | TRBJ1-2 | TRBV4-1 | CASSQDRGDGYTF | TGCGCCAGCAGCCAAGACAGGGGGGATGGCTACACCTTC
. | 13 | TRBJ1-5 | TRBV2 | CASSGRADQPQHF | TGTGCCAGCAGTGGGCGGGCGGATCAGCCCCAGCATTTT
TRBD1 | 15 | TRBJ2-3 | TRBV6-5 | CASSYDRGAGDTQYF | TGTGCCAGCAGTTACGACAGGGGGGCTGGTGATACGCAGTATTTT
TRBD1 | 16 | TRBJ1-5 | TRBV27 | CASSLRDRGHNQPQHF | TGTGCCAGCAGTTTACGGGACAGGGGGCATAATCAGCCCCAGCATTTT
TRBD1 | 13 | TRBJ1-1 | TRBV2 | CASSQGVYPEAFF | TGTGCCAGCAGTCAGGGGGTATACCCTGAAGCTTTCTTT
TRBD1 | 14 | TRBJ2-1 | TRBV4-1 | CASSLRQGRNEQFF | TGCGCCAGCAGCCTGAGACAGGGGCGTAATGAGCAGTTCTTC
. | 12 | TRBJ2-7 | TRBV23-1 | CASKGGFYEQYF | TGCGCCAGCAAAGGGGGGTTCTACGAGCAGTACTTC
. | 13 | TRBJ1-6 | TRBV10-1 | CASQDGHNSPLHF | TGCGCCAGCCAAGACGGCCATAATTCACCCCTCCACTTT
. | 14 | TRBJ2-7 | TRBV10-2 | CASTTQMVLAEQYF | TGCGCCAGCACAACACAAATGGTCTTGGCCGAGCAGTACTTC
TRBD2 | 17 | TRBJ2-1 | TRBV7-2 | CASSLGGLAGSYNEQFF | TGTGCCAGCAGCTTAGGGGGCCTAGCGGGCTCCTACAATGAGCAGTTCTTC
. | 14 | TRBJ2-7 | TRBV13 | CASSLRFIPYEQYF | TGTGCCAGCAGCTTACGATTTATACCCTACGAGCAGTACTTC
. | 15 | TRBJ2-3 | TRBV5-5 | CASTSGVGSTDTQYF | TGTGCCAGCACCTCCGGAGTTGGGAGCACAGATACGCAGTATTTT